This T cell receptor beta chain is from a study of identical twins. CDR3 length: 13 residues. The V end was cut by 0 bases, the J end by 5 bases, with 8 bases between. Germline CDR1 is SEHNR and CDR2 is FQNEAQ (reference sequence). This clonotype was observed a few times. The antigen is not known. Template switching introduced a universal primer site, and the cDNA bore unique molecular identifiers. MiXCR, applied by TCRdb to the 5' RACE reads, yields one record per CDR3 protein. Here the sample spans approximately 530,000 distinct CDR3 sequences, around 24% being singletons. Study conclusions and caveats: Out-of-frame sharing of TCR alpha in monozygotic twins was underestimated by models.

This sample was also put to use in a study of yellow fever vaccine responses in identical twins. That paper notes: Twins' vaccine T cell responses were reported to seem partly convergent and partly personalized.

The sequence was obtained from a woman between 18 and 29 years old in good health. The J gene is TRBJ2-7, the V gene TRBV7-9; possible D gene TRBD2, 5 bases. Sequencing input: CD4+ T cells sorted from blood. CDR3 sequence: CASSLAGNNEQYF. CDR3 DNA sequence: TGTGCCAGCAGCTTAGCCGGGAATAACGAGCAGTACTTC.